The 20 T cell receptor beta chains below come from one sample, sequenced in a study of shared clonotypes between healthy human individuals. The data were produced by immunoSEQ multiplex PCR, yet TCRdb's version contains in-frame clones alone and is incomplete. Of under 650,000 clones in the sample, almost 97% are singletons; the top ten hold roughly 0.06%. Material for sequencing was naive CD4+ T cells sorted from blood. The subset is: CD45RA+ positively selected. The receptor source for this set is a woman aged 25 to 39 in good health.

This chain joins TRBV19 and TRBJ2-5; a weak D match, TRBD1 (5 bases). The CDR3 contains 14 residues. The germline V gene encodes CDR1 LNHDA and CDR2 SQIVND (reference sequence). The V and J ends lost 5 bases and 4 bases respectively, with 14 bases between them. The CDR3 protein is CASSQPRVGETQYF. The CDR3 bases are TGTGCCAGTAGTCAGCCCAGGGTGGGAGAGACCCAGTACTTC.

This chain connects TRBV28 to TRBJ1-6, with 9 bases identical to TRBD1. Germline CDR1 reads MDHEN; CDR2 reads SYDVKM. V was pared by 10 bases and J by 10 bases, with 11 bases of the junction left unmatched. The CDR3 has 14 amino acids. The CDR3: CATNNGQGSSPLHF. The CDR3 nucleotides are TGTGCCACGAATAATGGACAGGGGAGCTCACCCCTCCACTTT.

The chain carries TRBV5-1 and TRBJ1-1; D remains unclear. Germline lookup yields CDR1 SGHRS and CDR2 YFSETQ. Trimming left V 0 bases short and J 3 bases short, with 6 bases between. CDR3 size: 13 residues. Here the CDR3 reads CASSLVADTEAFF. CDR3 coding DNA: TGCGCCAGCAGCTTGGTGGCAGACACTGAAGCTTTCTTT.

This sequence joins TRBV4-2 and TRBJ2-7, with TRBD1 matching over 12 bases. Germline CDR1 LGHNA, CDR2 YNFKEQ. The CDR3 totals 15 residues. V trimming: 4 bases; J trimming: 4 bases; junction bases outside the gene matches: 5. The CDR3 nucleotides are TGTGCCAGCAGCCCGATGGGACAGGGGGCTTACGAGCAGTACTTC. It translates to CASSPMGQGAYEQYF.

The V gene is TRBV5-4, the J gene TRBJ2-7, with D maybe TRBD1 (6 bases). This CDR3 comprises 14 residues. Germline lookup yields CDR1 SGHNT and CDR2 YYREEE (reference sequence). V was cut by 5 bases and J by 1 base, with 13 bases left in between. CDR3 DNA: TGTGCCAGCAGGGGTGACAGGAATTCCTACGAGCAGTACTTC. It codes for CASRGDRNSYEQYF. The complete variable domain, with remaining parts taken from reference TRBV5-4 and TRBJ2-7, reads ETGVTQSPTHLIKTRGQQVTLRCSSQSGHNTVSWYQQALGQGPQFIFQYYREEENGRGNFPPRFSGLQFPNYSSELNVNALELDDSALYLCASRGDRNSYEQYFGPGTRLTVT.

This chain joins TRBV4-1 and TRBJ2-1, with 10 bases that match TRBD2. Germline V gene sequence: CDR1 MGHRA, CDR2 YSYEKL. This CDR3 has 16 residues. The J segment lost 4 bases and the V segment lost 5 bases, leaving 8 bases of the junction unmatched. The CDR3 here is CASSITPSGGYNEQFF. The CDR3, as DNA: TGCGCCAGCAGCATCACTCCTAGCGGGGGTTACAATGAGCAGTTCTTC.

The chain is built from TRBV7-9 and TRBJ2-7; TRBD2 agrees at 10 bases. The CDR3 runs to 14 residues. V shed 5 bases and J 0 bases; nucleotides not matched to a gene: 1. Germline CDR1 SEHNR, CDR2 FQNEAQ (reference sequence). CDR3: CASSTSGVSYEQYF. The CDR3 coding sequence is TGTGCCAGCAGCACTAGCGGGGTCTCCTACGAGCAGTACTTC.

The rearrangement links TRBV5-1 to TRBJ1-4, with D unresolved. Trimming took off 1 base at V and 8 bases at J, with 12 bases between the two ends. This CDR3 contains 14 residues. Germline V gene sequence: CDR1 SGHRS, CDR2 YFSETQ. The CDR3 is CASSLLGKYEKLFF. CDR3 coding DNA: TGCGCCAGCAGCTTGTTGGGTAAATACGAAAAACTGTTTTTT.

The chain joins TRBV29-1 to TRBJ2-5; D gene ambiguous. V shed 4 bases and J shed 2 bases, with 8 bases lying between them. Germline CDR1 is SQVTM and CDR2 is ANQGSEA. This CDR3 comprises 12 residues. CDR3 sequence (DNA): TGCAGCGTTGCCCAGCCACAAGAGACCCAGTACTTC. Translating gives CSVAQPQETQYF. The whole variable domain, remainder taken from reference TRBV29-1 and TRBJ2-5, is SAVISQKPSRDICQRGTSLTIQCQVDSQVTMMFWYRQQPGQSLTLIATANQGSEATYESGFVIDKFPISRPNLTFSTLTVSNMSPEDSSIYLCSVAQPQETQYFGPGTRLLVL.

The chain links TRBV5-1 to TRBJ1-1; D might be TRBD1 (6 bases). Trimming removed 0 bases at V and 3 bases at J, with 12 bases between. CDR1 is SGHRS, CDR2 YFSETQ, per germline. This CDR3 spans 15 amino acids. CDR3 loop: CASSLARGRDTEAFF. The CDR3 DNA follows: TGCGCCAGCAGCTTGGCCCGGGGGCGCGACACTGAAGCTTTCTTT.

J is TRBJ1-1 and V is TRBV11-2; no clear D. The V end was cut by 4 bases, the J end by 4 bases, with 25 bases between. Germline-derived CDR1 and CDR2 are SGHAT and FQNNGV. The CDR3 loop spans 18 amino acids. The CDR3 bases are TGTGCCAGCAGCTCCCAGGTTACAGAACCGGGTCGGGGCACTGAAGCTTTCTTT. Amino acid sequence: CASSSQVTEPGRGTEAFF.

This clone was counted only a few times. The chain carries TRBV7-2 and TRBJ1-2; no definite D call. V was clipped by 0 bases and J by 6 bases, with 11 bases between them. This CDR3 spans 14 amino acids. CDR1 SGHTA and CDR2 FQGNSA come from the germline V gene. The CDR3 DNA is TGTGCCAGCAGCTTAGCGACCTACGGGAATGGCTACACCTTC. Translating gives CASSLATYGNGYTF.

The chain combines TRBV28 with TRBJ1-2; D unresolved. Germline V lookup: CDR1 MDHEN, CDR2 SYDVKM. V was clipped by 6 bases and J by 0 bases, with 8 bases between them. The CDR3 runs 13 residues. The CDR3 DNA reads as TGTGCCAGCAGGCCTCATTCTAACTATGGCTACACCTTC. Protein: CASRPHSNYGYTF.

The chain links TRBV11-2 to TRBJ2-1; D possibly corresponds to TRBD2 (5 bases). Per the germline V gene, CDR1 is SGHAT and CDR2 is FQNNGV. V was trimmed by 2 bases and J by 2 bases, leaving 10 bases between them. CDR3 length: 15 residues. The DNA of the CDR3 is TGTGCCAGCAGCTTAAGTGGGAGCCCCTACAATGAGCAGTTCTTC. It is translated as CASSLSGSPYNEQFF.

The gene calls are TRBV25-1 and TRBJ2-6; 7 positions match TRBD2. The germline V gene encodes CDR1 MGHDK and CDR2 SYGVNS. There are 16 residues in the CDR3. With V trimmed by 5 bases and J by 5 bases, 9 bases remained unmatched. CDR3 residues: CASSPLGRVRANVLTF. CDR3 coding DNA: TGTGCCAGCAGTCCCCTGGGGAGGGTGAGGGCCAACGTCCTGACTTTC.

This sequence joins TRBV11-1 and TRBJ1-1, with unresolved D. Trimming stripped 7 bases from V and 3 bases from J, with 15 bases between. The CDR3 has 14 amino acids. Germline lookup yields CDR1 SGHAT and CDR2 FQDESV (reference sequence). The DNA for the CDR3 is TGTGCCAGCACATTTAGGCCAACGGACACTGAAGCTTTCTTT. Its translation is CASTFRPTDTEAFF.

The chain couples TRBV27 to TRBJ2-1; maybe TRBD1 (5 bases). Germline CDR1 reads MNHEY; CDR2 reads SMNVEV (reference sequence). This CDR3 contains 19 residues. V dropped 5 bases and J dropped 4 bases, with 27 bases sitting between them. The CDR3 loop reads CASSLTSYHSRAVYNEQFF. In DNA, the CDR3 is TGTGCCAGCAGTCTGACCAGTTATCACTCCAGGGCCGTATACAATGAGCAGTTCTTC.

V usage is TRBV19 and J usage is TRBJ1-2; TRBD1 aligns across 8 bases. Germline V gives CDR1 LNHDA, CDR2 SQIVND (reference sequence). V shed 5 bases, J shed 8 bases, and the junction held 19 bases outside the gene matches. CDR3 length: 17 residues. The CDR3 sequence: CASSPRTGRLPIPGYTF. CDR3 sequence (DNA): TGTGCCAGTAGTCCCCGGACAGGGAGGCTTCCAATACCCGGCTACACCTTC.

This CDR3 is CASSPGDRDTYEQYF. The CDR3 DNA reads TGCGCCAGCAGCCCAGGGGACAGGGACACCTACGAGCAGTACTTC. The chain links TRBV5-1 to TRBJ2-7, with 9 bases identical to TRBD1. After removal of 4 bases from V and 2 bases from J, the junction contained 7 bases not matched to a gene. Germline V gives CDR1 SGHRS, CDR2 YFSETQ. CDR3 length equals 15 residues.

This clone was detected only once. A junction boundary mismatches the germline segment, possibly from a read error. This rearrangement joins TRBV4-1 to TRBJ1-4, with no clear D. The CDR3 loop spans 14 amino acids. From germline, CDR1 is MGHRA and CDR2 YSYEKL. The CDR3, as DNA: TGCGCCAGCAGCTCTCCCGGCGCTAATGAAAAACTGCTTTTT. It encodes CASSSPGANEKLLF.